These T cell receptor beta chains were read from a single sample in a study of blood T cell repertoires in COVID-19. TCRdb keeps only in-frame clones here, not all; method: immunoSEQ multiplex PCR. This sample yields roughly 120,000 clones, of which 80% to 90% are seen a single time; over 4% belongs to the top ten. Sequencing was done on a sample of peripheral blood. The receptors originated from a woman aged 45 to 65 with acute or convalescent COVID-19. CDR3s include the opening cysteine and the closing phenylalanine or tryptophan. The order of the fields is J gene, V gene, D gene, clone size, CDR3 protein, CDR3 DNA. The D gene is left open where the match is weak. Size values are once, few and many counts, or a class for expanded clones, and some rows have none.

J gene: TRBJ1-5
V gene: TRBV3-1/TRBV3-2
D gene: TRBD1
clone size: .
CDR3 protein: CASRQTGSNQPQHF
CDR3 DNA: TGTGCCAGCAGACAGACAGGGAGCAATCAGCCCCAGCATTTT

J gene: TRBJ2-3
V gene: TRBV28
D gene: TRBD2
clone size: once
CDR3 protein: CASSSMTSGRSRTQYF
CDR3 DNA: TGTGCCAGCAGTTCCATGACTAGCGGGAGGAGTCGTACGCAGTATTTT

J gene: TRBJ1-3
V gene: TRBV25-1
D gene: .
clone size: once
CDR3 protein: CASSEPLGTDGNTIYF
CDR3 DNA: TGTGCCAGCAGCGAACCCCTCGGGACTGATGGAAACACCATATATTTT

J gene: TRBJ2-1
V gene: TRBV28
D gene: TRBD2
clone size: .
CDR3 protein: CASSSHLAGIIYNEQFF
CDR3 DNA: TGTGCCAGCAGTTCCCATCTAGCGGGGATTATATACAATGAGCAGTTCTTC

J gene: TRBJ1-2
V gene: TRBV28
D gene: .
clone size: .
CDR3 protein: CASSLSGYGYTF
CDR3 DNA: TGTGCCAGCAGTTTGAGCGGCTATGGCTACACCTTC

J gene: TRBJ1-2
V gene: TRBV7-2
D gene: .
clone size: .
CDR3 protein: CASTIQGNYGYTF
CDR3 DNA: TGTGCCAGCACCATTCAGGGGAACTATGGCTACACCTTC

J gene: TRBJ2-7
V gene: TRBV7-9
D gene: .
clone size: .
CDR3 protein: CASSPPEPRNSYEQYF
CDR3 DNA: TGTGCCAGCAGCCCACCGGAACCCAGGAACTCCTACGAGCAGTACTTC

J gene: TRBJ1-2
V gene: TRBV4-2
D gene: TRBD1
clone size: .
CDR3 protein: CASSQALRQGDGYTF
CDR3 DNA: TGTGCCAGCAGCCAAGCCTTACGACAGGGGGATGGCTACACCTTC

J gene: TRBJ1-4
V gene: TRBV11-2
D gene: .
clone size: .
CDR3 protein: CASSLDSFEKLFF
CDR3 DNA: TGTGCCAGCAGCTTAGATTCGTTCGAAAAACTGTTTTTT

J gene: TRBJ2-1
V gene: TRBV9
D gene: TRBD1
clone size: .
CDR3 protein: CASSPVQGNNEQFF
CDR3 DNA: TGTGCCAGCAGCCCCGTACAGGGGAACAATGAGCAGTTCTTC

J gene: TRBJ2-2
V gene: TRBV18
D gene: .
clone size: few
CDR3 protein: CASSPTGTGELFF
CDR3 DNA: TGTGCCAGCTCACCTACAGGGACCGGGGAGCTGTTTTTT

J gene: TRBJ2-3
V gene: TRBV27
D gene: .
clone size: .
CDR3 protein: CASSSLESTDTQYF
CDR3 DNA: TGTGCCAGCAGTTCACTAGAGTCCACAGATACGCAGTATTTT

J gene: TRBJ2-7
V gene: TRBV29-1
D gene: TRBD1
clone size: .
CDR3 protein: CSVGGQGAYEQYF
CDR3 DNA: TGCAGCGTTGGAGGACAGGGGGCTTACGAGCAGTACTTC

J gene: TRBJ2-3
V gene: TRBV18
D gene: .
clone size: .
CDR3 protein: CASSWSGEGTDTQYF
CDR3 DNA: TGTGCCAGCTCATGGTCAGGGGAAGGCACAGATACGCAGTATTTT

J gene: TRBJ2-7
V gene: TRBV20-1
D gene: .
clone size: .
CDR3 protein: CSASVWGDEQYF
CDR3 DNA: TGCAGTGCTAGTGTGTGGGGCGACGAGCAGTACTTC

J gene: TRBJ2-1
V gene: TRBV19
D gene: .
clone size: .
CDR3 protein: CASSNPLNYNEQFF
CDR3 DNA: TGTGCCAGTTCCAACCCACTAAACTACAATGAGCAGTTCTTC

J gene: TRBJ1-5
V gene: TRBV27
D gene: .
clone size: .
CDR3 protein: CAASPGRSNQPQHF
CDR3 DNA: TGTGCCGCCTCCCCGGGGAGGAGCAATCAGCCCCAGCATTTT

J gene: TRBJ2-1
V gene: TRBV6-1
D gene: TRBD2
clone size: .
CDR3 protein: CASSESRGAGGFYEQFF
CDR3 DNA: TGTGCCAGCAGTGAATCCCGGGGAGCGGGGGGCTTCTATGAGCAGTTCTTC

J gene: TRBJ1-3
V gene: TRBV19
D gene: .
clone size: .
CDR3 protein: CASMVGHSSGNTIYF
CDR3 DNA: TGTGCCAGTATGGTGGGACATTCCTCTGGAAACACCATATATTTT

J gene: TRBJ1-4
V gene: TRBV4-1
D gene: .
clone size: .
CDR3 protein: CASSQEGGRDEKLFF
CDR3 DNA: TGCGCCAGCAGCCAAGAAGGCGGCAGGGATGAAAAACTGTTTTTT

J gene: TRBJ2-2
V gene: TRBV7-7
D gene: TRBD2
clone size: few
CDR3 protein: CASSPGLAGALGELFF
CDR3 DNA: TGTGCTAGCAGCCCCGGACTAGCGGGCGCCCTAGGGGAGCTGTTTTTT

J gene: TRBJ2-6
V gene: TRBV19
D gene: .
clone size: .
CDR3 protein: CARRDSGANVLTF
CDR3 DNA: TGTGCCAGGAGAGACTCTGGGGCCAACGTCCTGACTTTC

J gene: TRBJ1-4
V gene: TRBV5-6
D gene: .
clone size: .
CDR3 protein: CASSLPSGEKLFF
CDR3 DNA: TGTGCCAGCAGCCTGCCATCGGGTGAAAAACTGTTTTTT

J gene: TRBJ1-1
V gene: TRBV4-1
D gene: TRBD1
clone size: .
CDR3 protein: CASSQDPTGTKAFF
CDR3 DNA: TGCGCCAGCAGCCAAGACCCGACAGGGACCAAGGCTTTCTTT

J gene: TRBJ1-1
V gene: TRBV29-1
D gene: TRBD1
clone size: .
CDR3 protein: CSVGTGSTEAFF
CDR3 DNA: TGCAGCGTGGGGACAGGGAGCACTGAAGCTTTCTTT

J gene: TRBJ2-7
V gene: TRBV27
D gene: .
clone size: .
CDR3 protein: CASSSGSYEQYF
CDR3 DNA: TGTGCCAGCAGTTCCGGGAGCTACGAGCAGTACTTC

J gene: TRBJ1-2
V gene: TRBV9
D gene: .
clone size: few
CDR3 protein: CASSANRDGYTF
CDR3 DNA: TGTGCCAGCAGCGCTAACAGAGATGGCTACACCTTC

J gene: TRBJ2-5
V gene: TRBV7-3
D gene: .
clone size: .
CDR3 protein: CASSLVDKETQYF
CDR3 DNA: TGTGCCAGCAGCTTAGTAGATAAAGAGACCCAGTACTTC

J gene: TRBJ2-3
V gene: TRBV7-3
D gene: TRBD2
clone size: .
CDR3 protein: CASSPHRNSGGIDTQYF
CDR3 DNA: TGTGCCAGCAGCCCCCACAGAAACAGCGGGGGGATAGATACGCAGTATTTT

J gene: TRBJ2-2
V gene: TRBV5-6
D gene: .
clone size: .
CDR3 protein: CASSGGYRDTGELFF
CDR3 DNA: TGTGCCAGCAGCGGAGGCTACAGGGACACCGGGGAGCTGTTTTTT

J gene: TRBJ2-7
V gene: TRBV9
D gene: .
clone size: .
CDR3 protein: CASSPGEGVVYEQYF
CDR3 DNA: TGTGCCAGCAGCCCCGGGGAGGGGGTGGTCTACGAGCAGTACTTC

J gene: TRBJ2-7
V gene: TRBV11-2
D gene: TRBD1
clone size: .
CDR3 protein: CASSPLLGQGYEQYF
CDR3 DNA: TGTGCCAGCAGCCCTCTTTTGGGACAGGGCTACGAGCAGTACTTC

J gene: TRBJ2-1
V gene: TRBV3-1/TRBV3-2
D gene: .
clone size: .
CDR3 protein: CASSQDGRGEQFF
CDR3 DNA: TGTGCCAGCAGCCAAGATGGTCGAGGTGAGCAGTTCTTC

J gene: TRBJ1-1
V gene: TRBV6-5
D gene: .
clone size: once
CDR3 protein: CASSLAGARNTEAFF
CDR3 DNA: TGTGCCAGCAGTTTAGCAGGGGCCCGGAACACTGAAGCTTTCTTT

J gene: TRBJ2-3
V gene: TRBV27
D gene: TRBD1
clone size: .
CDR3 protein: CASSPWDRESDTQYF
CDR3 DNA: TGTGCCAGCAGTCCGTGGGACAGGGAGTCAGATACGCAGTATTTT

J gene: TRBJ1-1
V gene: TRBV2
D gene: .
clone size: .
CDR3 protein: CASNGDDTEAFF
CDR3 DNA: TGTGCCAGCAACGGGGATGACACTGAAGCTTTCTTT

J gene: TRBJ1-1
V gene: TRBV2
D gene: .
clone size: .
CDR3 protein: CASGRGRTEAFF
CDR3 DNA: TGTGCCAGCGGTCGGGGGAGGACTGAAGCTTTCTTT

J gene: TRBJ2-1
V gene: TRBV5-1
D gene: TRBD2
clone size: .
CDR3 protein: CASSSGLAQHEQFF
CDR3 DNA: TGCGCCAGCAGCTCGGGACTAGCCCAACATGAGCAGTTCTTC

J gene: TRBJ2-7
V gene: TRBV19
D gene: TRBD1
clone size: .
CDR3 protein: CASSETGLYEQYF
CDR3 DNA: TGTGCCAGTAGTGAGACAGGGCTCTACGAGCAGTACTTC

J gene: TRBJ2-1
V gene: TRBV29-1
D gene: TRBD1
clone size: .
CDR3 protein: CSGGQINEQFF
CDR3 DNA: TGCAGCGGGGGACAGATCAATGAGCAGTTCTTC

J gene: TRBJ2-7
V gene: TRBV19
D gene: TRBD1
clone size: .
CDR3 protein: CASSTGTAKYSYEQYF
CDR3 DNA: TGTGCCAGTAGTACAGGGACAGCTAAATACTCCTACGAGCAGTACTTC

J gene: TRBJ2-5
V gene: TRBV19
D gene: TRBD1
clone size: .
CDR3 protein: CASSGSYGTGSISFQETQYF
CDR3 DNA: TGTGCCAGTAGCGGATCCTACGGGACAGGCTCCATTTCATTCCAAGAGACCCAGTACTTC

J gene: TRBJ1-5
V gene: TRBV7-6
D gene: TRBD1
clone size: .
CDR3 protein: CASSTGQGSNQPQHF
CDR3 DNA: TGTGCCAGCAGCACTGGACAGGGAAGCAATCAGCCCCAGCATTTT

J gene: TRBJ2-3
V gene: TRBV28
D gene: TRBD1
clone size: .
CDR3 protein: CASNTNGQGNTDTQYF
CDR3 DNA: TGTGCCAGCAACACCAACGGACAGGGAAACACAGATACGCAGTATTTT